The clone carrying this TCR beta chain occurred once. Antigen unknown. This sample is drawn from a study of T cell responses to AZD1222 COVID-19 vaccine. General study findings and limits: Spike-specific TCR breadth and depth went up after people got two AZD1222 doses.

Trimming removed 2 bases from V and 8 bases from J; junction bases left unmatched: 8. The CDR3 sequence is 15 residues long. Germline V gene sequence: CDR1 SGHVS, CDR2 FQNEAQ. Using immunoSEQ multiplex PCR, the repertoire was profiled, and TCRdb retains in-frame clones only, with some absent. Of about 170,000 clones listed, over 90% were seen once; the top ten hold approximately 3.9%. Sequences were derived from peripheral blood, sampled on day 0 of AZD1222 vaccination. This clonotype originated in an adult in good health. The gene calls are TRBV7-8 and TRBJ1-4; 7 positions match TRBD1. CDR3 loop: CASSLLFAGGEKLFF. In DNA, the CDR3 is TGTGCCAGCAGCTTACTCTTCGCAGGGGGAGAAAAACTGTTTTTT.